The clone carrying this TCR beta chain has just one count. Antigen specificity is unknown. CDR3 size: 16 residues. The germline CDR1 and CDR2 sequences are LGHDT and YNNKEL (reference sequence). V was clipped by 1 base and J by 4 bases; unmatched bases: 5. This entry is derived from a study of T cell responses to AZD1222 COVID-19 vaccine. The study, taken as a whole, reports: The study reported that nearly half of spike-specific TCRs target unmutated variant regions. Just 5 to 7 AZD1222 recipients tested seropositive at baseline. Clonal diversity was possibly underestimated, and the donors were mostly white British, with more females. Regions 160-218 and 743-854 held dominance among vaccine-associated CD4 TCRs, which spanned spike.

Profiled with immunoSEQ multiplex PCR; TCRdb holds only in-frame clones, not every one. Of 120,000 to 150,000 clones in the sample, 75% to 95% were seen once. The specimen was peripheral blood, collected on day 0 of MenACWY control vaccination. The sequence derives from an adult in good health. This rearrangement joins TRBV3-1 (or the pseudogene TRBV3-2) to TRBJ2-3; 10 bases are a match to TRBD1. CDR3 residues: CASSQVAGQGSDTQYF. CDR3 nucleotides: TGTGCCAGCAGCCAAGTGGCGGGACAGGGGTCAGATACGCAGTATTTT.